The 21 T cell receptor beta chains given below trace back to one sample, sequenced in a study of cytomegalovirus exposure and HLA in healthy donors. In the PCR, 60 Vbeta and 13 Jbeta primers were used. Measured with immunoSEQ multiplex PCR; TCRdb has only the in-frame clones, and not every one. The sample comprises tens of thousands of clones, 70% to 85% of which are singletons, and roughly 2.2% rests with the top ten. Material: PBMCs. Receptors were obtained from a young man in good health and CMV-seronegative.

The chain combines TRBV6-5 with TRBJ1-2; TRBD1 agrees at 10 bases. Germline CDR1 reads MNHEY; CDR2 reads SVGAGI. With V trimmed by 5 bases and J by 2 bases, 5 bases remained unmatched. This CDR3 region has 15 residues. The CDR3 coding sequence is TGTGCCAGCAGTGGGGGACAGGGGATGAACTATGGCTACACCTTC. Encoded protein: CASSGGQGMNYGYTF.

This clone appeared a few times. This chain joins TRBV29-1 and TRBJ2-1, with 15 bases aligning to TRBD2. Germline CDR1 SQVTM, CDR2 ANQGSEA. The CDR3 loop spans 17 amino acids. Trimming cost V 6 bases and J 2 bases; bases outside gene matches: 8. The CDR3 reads CSVGGLAGGGTYNEQFF. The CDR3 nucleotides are TGCAGCGTAGGGGGACTAGCGGGAGGAGGAACCTACAATGAGCAGTTCTTC.

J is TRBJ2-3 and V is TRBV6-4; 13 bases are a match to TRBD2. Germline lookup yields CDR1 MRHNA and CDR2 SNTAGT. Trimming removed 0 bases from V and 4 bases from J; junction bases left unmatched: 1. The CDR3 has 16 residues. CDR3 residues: CASSDSGLAGPDTQYF. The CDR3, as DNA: TGTGCCAGCAGTGACTCGGGACTAGCGGGACCAGATACGCAGTATTTT.

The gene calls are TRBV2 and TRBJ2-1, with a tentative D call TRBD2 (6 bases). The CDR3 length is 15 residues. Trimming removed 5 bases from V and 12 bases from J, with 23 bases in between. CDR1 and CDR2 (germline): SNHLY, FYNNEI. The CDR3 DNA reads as TGTGCCAGCAGTTCCGAGCGGAGGGACGGGTTGCGGCAGTTCTTC. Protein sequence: CASSSERRDGLRQFF.

The CDR3 spells CASSPTRQNTEAFF. DNA for the CDR3: TGTGCCAGCAGTCCAACGCGACAGAACACTGAAGCTTTCTTT. V and J are TRBV27 and TRBJ1-1; D is unresolved. Germline V gives CDR1 MNHEY, CDR2 SMNVEV (reference sequence). Trimming stripped 5 bases from V and 1 base from J, with 11 bases between. The CDR3 is made up of 14 amino acids.

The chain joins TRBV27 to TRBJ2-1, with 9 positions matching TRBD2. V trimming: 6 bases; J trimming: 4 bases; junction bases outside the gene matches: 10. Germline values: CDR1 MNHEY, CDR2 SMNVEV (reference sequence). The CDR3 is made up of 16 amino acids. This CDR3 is CASSSKRSGGYNEQFF. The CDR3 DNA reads TGTGCCAGCAGCTCAAAACGTAGCGGGGGTTACAATGAGCAGTTCTTC.

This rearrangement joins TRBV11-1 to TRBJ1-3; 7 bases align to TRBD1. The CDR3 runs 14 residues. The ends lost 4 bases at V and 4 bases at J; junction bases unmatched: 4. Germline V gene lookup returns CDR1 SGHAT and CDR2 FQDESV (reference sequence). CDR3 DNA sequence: TGTGCCAGCAGCTCCGGACAGGCGGGAAACACCATATATTTT. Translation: CASSSGQAGNTIYF.

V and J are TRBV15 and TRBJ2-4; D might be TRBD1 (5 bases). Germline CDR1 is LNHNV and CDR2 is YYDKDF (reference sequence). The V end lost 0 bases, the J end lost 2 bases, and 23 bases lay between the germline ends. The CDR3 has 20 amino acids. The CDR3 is CATSRETTLGASMPKNIQYF. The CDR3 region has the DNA TGTGCCACCAGCAGAGAAACCACGCTTGGGGCTTCTATGCCCAAAAACATTCAGTACTTC. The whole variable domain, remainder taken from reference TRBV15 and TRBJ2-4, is DAMVIQNPRYQVTQFGKPVTLSCSQTLNHNVMYWYQQKSSQAPKLLFHYYDKDFNNEADTPDNFQSRRPNTSFCFLDIRSPGLGDTAMYLCATSRETTLGASMPKNIQYFGAGTRLSVL.

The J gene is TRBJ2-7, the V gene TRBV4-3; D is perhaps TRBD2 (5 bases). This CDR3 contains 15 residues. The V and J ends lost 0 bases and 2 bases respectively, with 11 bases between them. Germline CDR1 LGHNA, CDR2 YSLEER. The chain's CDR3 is CASSQDRGLPYEQYF. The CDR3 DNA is TGCGCCAGCAGCCAAGATCGGGGTCTTCCCTACGAGCAGTACTTC.

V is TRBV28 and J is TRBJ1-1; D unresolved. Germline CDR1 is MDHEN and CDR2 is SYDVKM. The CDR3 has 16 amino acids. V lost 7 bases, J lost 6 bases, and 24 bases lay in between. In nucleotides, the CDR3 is TGTGCCAGCACACCACAACGCCGGGGTAGGCTCGCTGAAGCTTTCTTT. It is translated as CASTPQRRGRLAEAFF.

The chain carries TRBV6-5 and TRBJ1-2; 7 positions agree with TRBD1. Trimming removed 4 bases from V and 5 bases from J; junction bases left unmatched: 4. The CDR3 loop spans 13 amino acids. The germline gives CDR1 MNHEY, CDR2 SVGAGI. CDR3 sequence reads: CASSSGGRYGYTF. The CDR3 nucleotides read TGTGCCAGCAGTTCAGGGGGTCGATATGGCTACACCTTC.

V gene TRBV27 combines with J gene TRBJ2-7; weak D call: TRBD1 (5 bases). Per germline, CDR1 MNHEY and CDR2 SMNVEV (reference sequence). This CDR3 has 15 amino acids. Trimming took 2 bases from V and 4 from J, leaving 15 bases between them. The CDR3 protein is CASSLVFGQGYEQYF. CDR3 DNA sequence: TGTGCCAGCAGTTTAGTATTTGGGCAGGGTTACGAGCAGTACTTC.

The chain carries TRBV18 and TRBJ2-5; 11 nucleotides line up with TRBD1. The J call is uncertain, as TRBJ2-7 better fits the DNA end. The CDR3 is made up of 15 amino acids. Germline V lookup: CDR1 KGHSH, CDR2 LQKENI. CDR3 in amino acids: CASSPRDRGAYEQYF. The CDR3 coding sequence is TGTGCCAGCTCACCACGGGACAGGGGGGCCTACGAGCAGTACTTC.

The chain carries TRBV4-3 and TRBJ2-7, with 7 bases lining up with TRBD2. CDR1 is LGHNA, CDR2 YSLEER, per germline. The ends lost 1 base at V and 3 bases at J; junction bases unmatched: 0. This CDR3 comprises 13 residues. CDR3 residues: CASSQGTSYEQYF. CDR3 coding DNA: TGCGCCAGCAGCCAAGGGACTAGCTACGAGCAGTACTTC.

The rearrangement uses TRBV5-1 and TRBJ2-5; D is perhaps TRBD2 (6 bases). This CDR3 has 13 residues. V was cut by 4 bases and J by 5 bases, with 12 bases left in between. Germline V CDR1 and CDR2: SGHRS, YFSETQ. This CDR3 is CASSPRLVETQYF. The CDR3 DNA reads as TGCGCCAGCAGCCCCAGACTAGTGGAGACCCAGTACTTC.

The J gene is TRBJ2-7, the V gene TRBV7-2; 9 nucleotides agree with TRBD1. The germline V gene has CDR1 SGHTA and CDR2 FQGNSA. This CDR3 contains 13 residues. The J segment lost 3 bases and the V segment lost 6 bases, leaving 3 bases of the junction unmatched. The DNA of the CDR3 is TGTGCCAGCAGGTCGACAGGGGGCTACGAGCAGTACTTC. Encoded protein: CASRSTGGYEQYF.

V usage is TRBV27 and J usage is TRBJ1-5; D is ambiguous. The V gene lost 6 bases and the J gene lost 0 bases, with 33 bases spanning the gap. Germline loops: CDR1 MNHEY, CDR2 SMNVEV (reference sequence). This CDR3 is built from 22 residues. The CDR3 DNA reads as TGTGCCAGCAGGAGACGAGTACCCCGCCCAACAGAACACCTCTATAGCAATCAGCCCCAGCATTTT. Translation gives CASRRRVPRPTEHLYSNQPQHF.

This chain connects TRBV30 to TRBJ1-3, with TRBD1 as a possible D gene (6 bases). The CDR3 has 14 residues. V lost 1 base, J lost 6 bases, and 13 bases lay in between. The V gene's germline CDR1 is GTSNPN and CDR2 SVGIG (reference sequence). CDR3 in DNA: TGTGCCTGGAGTGACAGGGCCATATTAAACACCATATATTTT. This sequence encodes CAWSDRAILNTIYF.

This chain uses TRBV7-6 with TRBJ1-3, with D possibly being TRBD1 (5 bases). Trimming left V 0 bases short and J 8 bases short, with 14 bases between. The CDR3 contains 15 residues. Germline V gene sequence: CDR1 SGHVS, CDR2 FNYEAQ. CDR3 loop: CASSLAAGRAHTIYF. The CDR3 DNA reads TGTGCCAGCAGCTTAGCAGCGGGGCGGGCTCACACCATATATTTT.

The CDR3 DNA reads TGTGCCATCAGTGGGGAGGGCCTCCTCACTGGAGGCTACACCTTC. It codes for CAISGEGLLTGGYTF. This sequence joins TRBV10-3 and TRBJ1-2; D unclear. Germline loops: CDR1 ENHRY, CDR2 SYGVKD. V gave up 4 bases and J gave up 8 bases, with 20 bases separating them. This CDR3 is 15 amino acids long.

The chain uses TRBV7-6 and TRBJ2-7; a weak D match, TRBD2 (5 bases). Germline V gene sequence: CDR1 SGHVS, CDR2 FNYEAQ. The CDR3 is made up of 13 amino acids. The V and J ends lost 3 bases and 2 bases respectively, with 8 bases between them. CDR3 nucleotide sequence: TGTGCCAGCAGCTTGGGGAGCACCTACGAGCAGTACTTC. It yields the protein CASSLGSTYEQYF.